Following are 21 T cell receptor beta chains from one sample sequenced in a study of blood T cells in healthy people across ages. A second PCR of roughly 7 to 11 cycles used a sample-barcoded 5' primer and a J-beta primer mix. Each CDR3 protein gets one entry after TCRdb re-called the 5' RACE reads with MiXCR. The table shows about 1.6 million distinct CDR3 sequences, with roughly a third occurring only once. The sample taken for sequencing was blood. The receptors derive from a woman in her twenties or thirties in good health.

The chain couples TRBV6-6 to TRBJ2-5, with 8 nucleotides matching TRBD1. CDR1 is MNHNY and CDR2 is SVGAGI in the germline V gene (reference sequence). The CDR3 length is 15 residues. Unmatched junction bases numbered 12, after V lost 5 bases and J lost 7 bases. CDR3 residues: CASSTPTGEAGTQYF. In nucleotides, the CDR3 is TGTGCCAGCAGTACCCCGACAGGGGAGGCGGGGACCCAGTACTTC.

This clonotype was picked up a small number of times. The V gene is TRBV4-1, the J gene TRBJ2-7; 13 positions match TRBD2. Germline V gives CDR1 MGHRA, CDR2 YSYEKL. There are 15 residues in the CDR3. V lost 4 bases to trimming and J lost 4 bases; unmatched junction nucleotides: 4. The CDR3 nucleotides are TGCGCCAGCAGCCGGGGACTAGCGGGGCAATACGAGCAGTACTTC. Its translation: CASSRGLAGQYEQYF.

As concerns this clonotype: Given a much more abundant clone one base away, this may be a read error. The J gene is TRBJ2-1, the V gene TRBV2; D may be TRBD2 (5 bases). Germline loops: CDR1 SNHLY, CDR2 FYNNEI. Trimming pared 2 bases from V and 9 bases from J, leaving 11 bases between. CDR3 length equals 13 residues. The CDR3: CASSEPEGSEQFF. The CDR3 bases are TGTGCCAGCAGTGAACCCGAGGGAAGTGAGCAGTTCTTC.

A word on this clonotype: Its ends do not fully match the called genes, so a read error is possible. The chain links TRBV20-1 to TRBJ2-1, with TRBD2 identical over 8 bases. This CDR3 spans 15 amino acids. The V gene's germline CDR1 is DFQATT and CDR2 SNEGSKA (reference sequence). The CDR3 DNA reads as TGCAATGCTAGTCCCCGAGCGGGGGTGAGGAATGAGCAGTTCTTC. Protein sequence: CNASPRAGVRNEQFF.

The CDR3 DNA is TGCGCCAGCAGCCAACCCTTCGGGGGTACTCGAGGTTCTTTCCCGTTCTTC. Translation gives CASSQPFGGTRGSFPFF. The rearrangement joins TRBV4-1 to TRBJ2-1; D is perhaps TRBD2 (6 bases). V gave up 2 bases and J gave up 15 bases, with 29 bases separating them. The CDR3 has 17 residues. Germline V gives CDR1 MGHRA, CDR2 YSYEKL.

This clonotype has more than one count but fewer than ten. The J gene is TRBJ2-1, the V gene TRBV10-3; D is unclear. Trimming took 3 bases from V and 7 from J, leaving 13 bases between them. Looked up from germline, CDR1 is ENHRY and CDR2 is SYGVKD. The CDR3 is 14 residues long. In DNA, the CDR3 is TGTGCCATCAGTGACTTCGTGCCAGTAAATGAGCAGTTCTTC. Translation: CAISDFVPVNEQFF.

J is TRBJ1-1 and V is TRBV30; weak D call: TRBD1 (6 bases). Germline V gene lookup returns CDR1 GTSNPN and CDR2 SVGIG (reference sequence). The V end lost 8 bases, the J end lost 8 bases, and 15 bases lay between the germline ends. The CDR3 spans 11 residues. This CDR3 is CAGTGAREAFF. For the CDR3, the DNA is TGTGCCGGAACGGGGGCACGGGAAGCTTTCTTT.

CDR3 DNA: TGTGCCTGGACCAGATCCGGAACAGGGTACACTGAAGCTTTCTTT. It translates to CAWTRSGTGYTEAFF. V and J are TRBV30 and TRBJ1-1, with D possibly being TRBD1 (6 bases). Trimming removed 4 bases at V and 3 bases at J, with 18 bases between. The CDR3 consists of 15 residues. Germline-derived CDR1 and CDR2 are GTSNPN and SVGIG (reference sequence).

The chain carries TRBV21-1 and TRBJ2-1; TRBD2 was called by the table and not checked on the DNA. TRBV21-1 is marked as a pseudogene. This CDR3 is 18 amino acids long. The CDR3 region is CASSKEEREAPFYNEQFF. Here the CDR3 DNA reads TGTGCCAGCAGCAAAGAGGAGCGGGAGGCCCCCTTCTACAATGAGCAGTTCTTC.

The V call is TRBV6-5, the J call TRBJ2-3; a weak D match, TRBD1 (6 bases). Trimming stripped 3 bases from V and 1 base from J, with 14 bases between. This CDR3 has 16 residues. Looked up from germline, CDR1 is MNHEY and CDR2 is SVGAGI. CDR3: CASSYSGQGRTDTQYF. The CDR3 nucleotides are TGTGCCAGCAGTTATTCCGGGCAGGGGCGCACAGATACGCAGTATTTT.

This clonotype turned up a few times. The gene calls are TRBV7-6 and TRBJ2-7; TRBD2 is a possible D gene (5 bases). Germline V gene data show CDR1 as SGHVS and CDR2 as FNYEAQ. The CDR3 has 15 residues. V was shortened by 5 bases and J by 1 base, with 15 bases between the two germline ends. The CDR3 reads CASSPALGLSYEQYF. The CDR3 DNA reads TGTGCCAGCAGCCCCGCACTAGGATTATCCTACGAGCAGTACTTC.

As DNA, the CDR3 is TGTGCCAGCAGTTCCCTTGGTAGCGGGAGGGCCGTAGCCAAAAACATTCAGTACTTC. It yields the protein CASSSLGSGRAVAKNIQYF. The chain joins TRBV28 to TRBJ2-4, with 11 positions matching TRBD2. V was pared by 4 bases and J by 0 bases, with 11 bases of the junction left unmatched. This CDR3 region has 19 residues. Germline-derived CDR1 and CDR2 are MDHEN and SYDVKM.

This clonotype was recorded at least ten times. The V call is TRBV27, the J call TRBJ1-6; TRBD1 agrees at 11 bases. J lost 8 bases, V lost 5 bases, and 5 bases had no gene match. Germline lookup yields CDR1 MNHEY and CDR2 SMNVEV (reference sequence). CDR3 length: 15 residues. CDR3 nucleotide sequence: TGTGCCAGCAGTCTGTGGACAGGGGGCTATTCACCCCTCCACTTT. This encodes CASSLWTGGYSPLHF.

This sequence joins TRBV7-9 and TRBJ2-1, with a tentative D call TRBD2 (5 bases). The CDR3 consists of 15 residues. Germline CDR1 SEHNR, CDR2 FQNEAQ (reference sequence). Trimming removed 11 bases at V and 0 bases at J, with 17 bases between. In DNA form, the CDR3 reads TGTGCCGGCTTTTTTACCGGGATCTCCTACAATGAGCAGTTCTTC. Its translation: CAGFFTGISYNEQFF. The full variable domain, rest sourced from reference TRBV7-9 and TRBJ2-1, is DTGVSQNPRHKITKRGQNVTFRCDPISEHNRLYWYRQTLGQGPEFLTYFQNEAQLEKSRLLSDRFSAERPKGSFSTLEIQRTEQGDSAMYLCAGFFTGISYNEQFFGPGTRLTVL.

In its sample, this clonotype was seen a few times. V usage is TRBV30 and J usage is TRBJ1-5; tentatively, D is TRBD1 (6 bases). With 3 bases removed from V and 5 bases from J, the gap between germline ends came to 14 bases. The CDR3 is made up of 14 amino acids. Germline loops: CDR1 GTSNPN, CDR2 SVGIG (reference sequence). This CDR3 is CAWSLGSGDQPQHF. The CDR3 DNA reads as TGTGCCTGGAGCCTCGGTTCAGGGGATCAGCCCCAGCATTTT.

This clonotype was counted only a few times. This sequence joins TRBV10-1 and TRBJ2-3; 7 bases are shared with TRBD2. The J segment lost 0 bases and the V segment lost 4 bases, leaving 7 bases of the junction unmatched. The CDR3 is 16 residues long. CDR1 and CDR2 from the germline V gene are WNHNN and SYGVQD (reference sequence). As DNA, the CDR3 is TGCGCCAGCAGTGTCGCGGGAGCTCCCAGCACAGATACGCAGTATTTT. Its protein is CASSVAGAPSTDTQYF.

The genes are TRBV5-1 and TRBJ2-5, with D possibly matching TRBD2 (6 bases). The V and J ends lost 5 bases and 8 bases respectively, with 16 bases between them. Germline values: CDR1 SGHRS, CDR2 YFSETQ. The CDR3 extends over 13 amino acids. CDR3 bases: TGCGCCAGCAGTCGGGACTCCCAGTCTACCCAGTACTTC. It yields the protein CASSRDSQSTQYF.

The CDR3, as DNA: TGTGCCAGCAGTTATGGCTCGGGTCACCGGGGGAGATACAATGAGCAGTTCTTC. Its translation: CASSYGSGHRGRYNEQFF. The chain has TRBV2 and TRBJ2-1; a weak D match, TRBD2 (6 bases). Germline CDR1 is SNHLY and CDR2 is FYNNEI. Trimming took 5 bases from V and 4 from J, leaving 24 bases between them. CDR3 length: 18 amino acids. Full variable domain (rest looked up from reference TRBV2 and TRBJ2-1): EPEVTQTPSHQVTQMGQEVILRCVPISNHLYFYWYRQILGQKVEFLVSFYNNEISEKSEIFDDQFSVERPDGSNFTLKIRSTKLEDSAMYFCASSYGSGHRGRYNEQFFGPGTRLTVL.

This clonotype came up a few times. The chain is built from TRBV20-1 and TRBJ2-1; D unresolved. V was cut by 4 bases and J by 0 bases, with 16 bases left in between. CDR3 length equals 16 residues. Germline CDR1 reads DFQATT; CDR2 reads SNEGSKA (reference sequence). CDR3 DNA sequence: TGCAGTGCTACAGACCCCCACACCAGCTCCTACAATGAGCAGTTCTTC. It codes for CSATDPHTSSYNEQFF.

This chain links TRBV7-9 with TRBJ2-7; a weak D match, TRBD2 (6 bases). CDR1 is SEHNR and CDR2 is FQNEAQ in the germline V gene (reference sequence). V was pared by 5 bases and J by 3 bases, with 11 bases between. The CDR3 contains 13 residues. In DNA form, the CDR3 reads TGTGCCAGCAGCGCCGGAGGGCTCTACGAGCAGTACTTC. Its protein is CASSAGGLYEQYF.

This chain joins TRBV7-3 and TRBJ2-1, with TRBD2 as a possible D gene (5 bases). This CDR3 is built from 14 residues. From germline, CDR1 is SGHTA and CDR2 FQGTGA. V lost 7 bases and J 4 bases, leaving 14 bases between the germline ends. The CDR3 nucleotides are TGTGCCAGCAACCAAGGTACGGGGTACAATGAGCAGTTCTTC. Protein: CASNQGTGYNEQFF.